This TCR beta chain was sequenced for a study of Ad26.COV2.S vaccination and SARS-CoV-2 variants (dated by TCRdb to the early 2020s). For the wider study: Vaccine-arm donors came from COV1001, a multicentre, randomized, double-blind, placebo-controlled phase I-IIa trial of Ad26.COV2.S in healthy adults. Dosing of Ad26.COV2.S was intramuscular, at either 5x10^10 or 1x10^11 viral particles, delivered as one shot or as two shots spaced 56 days apart. The specificity and breadth of SARS-CoV-2-reactive T cell receptors after Ad26.COV2.S vaccination were assessed by TCRbeta repertoire sequencing. A total of approximately 32 samples were included in the TCR-sequenced set, comprising about 20 Ad26.COV2.S vaccine recipients, 5 placebo recipients and 8 SARS-CoV-2 convalescent individuals. Trial participants were randomized into five groups of five, in which low-dose or high-dose Ad26.COV2.S was given once or twice, or placebo was given on both occasions. Blinding of investigators to trial group allocation was maintained during experiments and outcome assessment. Results the study describes overall, beyond this receptor: Spike-specific TCR breadth was higher in Ad26.COV2.S recipients than in placebo recipients (P = 0.0014). The study was not powered to compare responses between vaccine doses or regimens. Comparable non-spike TCR breadth was observed between vaccine and placebo recipients, consistent with only spike being contained in the vaccine. According to the authors, total T cell responses may have been underestimated by the TCR breadth and depth analyses. Substantial breadth of spike-specific CD8+ and CD4+ T cell responses was reported after vaccination.

This clone was seen a few times. Its cognate antigen has yet to be identified. Nothing much larger sits one base from this clone, and base qualities are not available. The CDR3 runs 15 amino acids, cysteine and phenylalanine included. Only the CDR3 region is kept as DNA, spanning 45 bases read in frame from base 1. CDR1 and CDR2, looked up from the germline V gene (reference sequence), are SEHNR and FQNEAQ. At the junction V is shortened by 5 bases and J by 6 bases; bases outside the gene matches: 9. The immunoSEQ Assay was the method used to sequence TCRbeta CDR3 regions. After extraction, genomic DNA underwent amplification by bias-controlled multiplex PCR, followed by high-throughput sequencing. The authors processed their data as follows. To quantify the absolute abundance of each unique TCRbeta CDR3 region, sequences were collapsed and filtered. T cell fraction was estimated by normalization of TCRbeta template counts to usable DNA, with usable DNA being measured through amplification of reference genes present in all nucleated cells. Repertoire TCRs were annotated as SARS-CoV-2-specific when V gene, CDR3 amino acid sequence and J gene were exactly matched to a known reactive TCR set. The reference SARS-CoV-2 TCR set came from MIRA and was filtered for enrichment in COVID-19-positive ImmuneCODE repertoires, removing public or cross-reactive TCRs. Based on the MIRA antigens, annotated TCRs were further analysed at the level of specific ORF or position within ORF. Breadth was defined as the number of annotated unique rearrangements divided by the total number of unique productive rearrangements, and depth was defined as the summed frequency of the annotated unique rearrangements. TCR breadth was compared between groups using two-sided Wilcoxon rank-sum tests. TCRdb limited this immuneACCESS table to in-frame rearrangements with V and J called. A share of clones is missing; checked studies link under half to unresolved V genes, and the rest is unexplained. Clone size and the V and J calls come from that table; the DNA yielded D and trimming. Within this sample are about 400,000 clones, with around 82% of them counted one time only. The biggest ten clones account for approximately 7.8% of the sample.

Read against the paper, the sample's treatment or condition label means: 19 received Ad26.COV2.S at low or high dose, single or two shots; several received placebo; per-sample allocation not given. Repertoires of vaccine and placebo recipients were sequenced from samples collected on day 63 after the first injection. Cohort 1b enrolled 25 adults aged 18-55 years at a single site in Boston, USA, between 29 July and 7 August 2020. Ad26.COV2.S was a replication-incompetent adenovirus type 26 vector expressing a prefusion-stabilized SARS-CoV-2 spike protein from the original Wuhan strain. The chain joins TRBV7-9 to TRBJ2-7, with TRBD2 identical over 11 junction bases. This TCR came from a person aged 18-60 years who received the Ad26.COV2.S COVID-19 vaccine or a placebo. The sequencing used peripheral blood, collected in a trial of Ad26.COV2.S vaccine versus placebo. This receptor carries the CDR3 CASSDGASGRTEQYF. The DNA sequence is given as TGTGCCAGCAGCGACGGGGCTAGCGGGAGGACCGAGCAGTACTTC.